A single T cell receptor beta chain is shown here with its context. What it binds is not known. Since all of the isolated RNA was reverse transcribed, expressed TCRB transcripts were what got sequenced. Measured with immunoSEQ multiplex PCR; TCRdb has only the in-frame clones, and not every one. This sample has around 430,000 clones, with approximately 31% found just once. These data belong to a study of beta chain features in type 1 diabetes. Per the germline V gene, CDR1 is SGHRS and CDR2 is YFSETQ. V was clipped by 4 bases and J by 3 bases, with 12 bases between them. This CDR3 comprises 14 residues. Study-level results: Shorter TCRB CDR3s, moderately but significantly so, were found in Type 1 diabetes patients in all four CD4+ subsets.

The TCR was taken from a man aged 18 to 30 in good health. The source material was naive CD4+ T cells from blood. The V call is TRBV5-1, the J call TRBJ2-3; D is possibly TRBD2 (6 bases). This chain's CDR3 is CASSLRRGTDTQYF. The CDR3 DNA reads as TGCGCCAGCAGCCTTCGGCGGGGAACAGATACGCAGTATTTT.